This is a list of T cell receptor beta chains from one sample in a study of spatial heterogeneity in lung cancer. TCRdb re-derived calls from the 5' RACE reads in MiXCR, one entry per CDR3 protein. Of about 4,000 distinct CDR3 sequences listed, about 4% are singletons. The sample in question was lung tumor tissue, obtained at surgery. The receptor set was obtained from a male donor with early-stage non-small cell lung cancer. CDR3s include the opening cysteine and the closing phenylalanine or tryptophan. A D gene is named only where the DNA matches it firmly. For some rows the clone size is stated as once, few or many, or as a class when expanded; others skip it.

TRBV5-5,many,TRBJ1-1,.,CASSRDSNTEAFF,TGTGCCAGCAGCCGGGATTCGAACACTGAAGCTTTCTTT
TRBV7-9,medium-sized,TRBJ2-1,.,CASRLLTGNEQFF,TGTGCCAGCAGACTCCTGACTGGCAATGAGCAGTTCTTC
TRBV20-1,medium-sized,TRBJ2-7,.,CSAGMEQYF,TGCAGTGCTGGTATGGAGCAGTACTTC
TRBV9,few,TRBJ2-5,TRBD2,CASSVMAGEGETQYF,TGTGCCAGCAGCGTAATGGCGGGAGAGGGGGAGACCCAGTACTTC
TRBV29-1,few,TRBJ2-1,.,CSVGGQGNEQFF,TGCAGCGTTGGAGGGCAGGGGAATGAGCAGTTCTTC
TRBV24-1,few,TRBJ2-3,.,CATSDFNSYTQYF,TGTGCCACCAGTGATTTCAACAGTTATACGCAGTATTTT
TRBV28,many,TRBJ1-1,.,CASSLTGWTEAFF,TGTGCCAGCAGTTTAACAGGGTGGACTGAAGCTTTCTTT
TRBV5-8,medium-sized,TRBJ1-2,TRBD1,CASSFTIGTGANYGYTF,TGTGCCAGCAGCTTCACTATCGGGACAGGGGCGAACTATGGCTACACCTTC
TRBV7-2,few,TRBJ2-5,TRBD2,CASSLTFGGETQYF,TGTGCCAGCAGCCTCACGTTCGGGGGGGAGACCCAGTACTTC
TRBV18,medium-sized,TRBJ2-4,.,CASSPEVGPKNIQYF,TGTGCCAGCTCACCAGAGGTGGGCCCTAAAAACATTCAGTACTTC
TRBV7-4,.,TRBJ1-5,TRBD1,CASSAPGQRHQPQHF,TGTGCCAGCAGCGCGCCGGGACAGAGACATCAGCCCCAGCATTTT
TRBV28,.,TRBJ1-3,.,CASSFFQAASSGNTIYF,TGTGCCAGCAGTTTTTTTCAGGCAGCGAGCTCTGGAAACACCATATATTTT
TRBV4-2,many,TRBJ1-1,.,CASSQVPYTMNTEAFF,TGTGCCAGCAGCCAAGTCCCCTATACGATGAACACTGAAGCTTTCTTT
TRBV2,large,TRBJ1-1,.,CASSLTVEAFF,TGTGCCAGCAGCCTAACGGTAGAAGCTTTCTTT
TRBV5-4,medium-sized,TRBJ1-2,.,CASSLTGLGGYTF,TGTGCCAGCAGCTTGACAGGGCTGGGGGGCTACACCTTC